The 25 T cell receptor beta chains below all came from one sample that was sequenced in a study of cytomegalovirus exposure and HLA in healthy donors. 60 Vbeta and 13 Jbeta primers were used in PCR. Profiled with immunoSEQ multiplex PCR; TCRdb holds only in-frame clones, not every one. Altogether about 130,000 clones are present, roughly 78% being singletons, with the ten largest covering 4% to 5.5%. The sample comprised PBMCs. These TCRs come from a man aged 25 to 40 in good health.

The chain recombines TRBV5-6 with TRBJ2-7; D is perhaps TRBD1 (6 bases). This CDR3 spans 16 amino acids. V was clipped by 0 bases and J by 0 bases, with 13 bases between them. Germline V gene lookup returns CDR1 SGHDT and CDR2 YYEEEE. This CDR3 reads CASSLGTGLGSYEQYF. CDR3 bases: TGTGCCAGCAGCTTGGGTACAGGGTTGGGCTCCTACGAGCAGTACTTC.

V and J are TRBV27 and TRBJ1-2; tentative D call: TRBD1 (5 bases). The germline CDR1 and CDR2 sequences are MNHEY and SMNVEV (reference sequence). The CDR3 length is 14 residues. Trimming removed 3 bases from V and 5 bases from J, with 13 bases in between. The CDR3 sequence is CASSLVLGGYGYTF. CDR3 nucleotides: TGTGCCAGCAGTTTGGTCCTGGGGGGATATGGCTACACCTTC.

This chain links TRBV7-9 with TRBJ2-2; D possibly corresponds to TRBD2 (5 bases). V was cut by 6 bases and J by 2 bases, with 10 bases left in between. The CDR3 runs to 14 residues. In germline, CDR1 is SEHNR, CDR2 FQNEAQ (reference sequence). The CDR3 region is CASSSGINTGELFF. The CDR3 DNA follows: TGTGCCAGCAGTTCCGGGATAAACACCGGGGAGCTGTTTTTT.

For this clone: Different DNA sequences within this sample yield the same CDR3. The chain couples TRBV7-2 to TRBJ1-6; possible D gene TRBD1, 6 bases. The CDR3 consists of 17 residues. The V gene's germline CDR1 is SGHTA and CDR2 FQGNSA. V was clipped by 7 bases and J by 6 bases, with 22 bases between them. CDR3 coding DNA: TGTGCCAGCACCCCCGGCAGGGGCTCCCCCCTTAATTCACCCCTCCACTTT. This sequence encodes CASTPGRGSPLNSPLHF.

V and J are TRBV7-9 and TRBJ2-5; TRBD1 is a possible D gene (5 bases). The CDR3 contains 14 residues. The germline V and J ends were trimmed by 2 bases and 1 base, with 8 bases remaining between them. Germline lookup yields CDR1 SEHNR and CDR2 FQNEAQ (reference sequence). The chain's CDR3 is CASSLTTAQETQYF. DNA for the CDR3: TGTGCCAGCAGCTTAACGACAGCCCAAGAGACCCAGTACTTC.

A few counts support this clone. The chain carries TRBV11-2 and TRBJ1-1; 12 nucleotides line up with TRBD1. The CDR3 is made up of 15 amino acids. J was trimmed by 4 bases and V by 5 bases; bases with no gene match: 5. Germline loops: CDR1 SGHAT, CDR2 FQNNGV. The CDR3 sequence: CASSKGQGAATEAFF. CDR3 DNA sequence: TGTGCCAGCAGCAAGGGACAGGGGGCGGCCACTGAAGCTTTCTTT.

V gene TRBV5-4 combines with J gene TRBJ1-4; 9 nucleotides line up with TRBD1. Germline V gives CDR1 SGHNT, CDR2 YYREEE (reference sequence). The CDR3 runs to 15 residues. The trim removed 1 base at V and 4 bases at J, leaving 2 bases unmatched. CDR3 DNA: TGTGCCAGCAGCTTGAGGGGACAGGGTAATGAAAAACTGTTTTTT. Translating it yields CASSLRGQGNEKLFF.

The genes are TRBV7-9 and TRBJ2-1; D possibly corresponds to TRBD2 (6 bases). CDR3 size: 14 residues. Per the germline V gene, CDR1 is SEHNR and CDR2 is FQNEAQ (reference sequence). V lost 5 bases and J 7 bases, leaving 15 bases between the germline ends. In DNA form, the CDR3 reads TGTGCCAGCAGCATCCCGACTAGAACGAATGAGCAGTTCTTC. Translating gives CASSIPTRTNEQFF. The whole variable domain, remainder taken from reference TRBV7-9 and TRBJ2-1, is DTGVSQNPRHKITKRGQNVTFRCDPISEHNRLYWYRQTLGQGPEFLTYFQNEAQLEKSRLLSDRFSAERPKGSFSTLEIQRTEQGDSAMYLCASSIPTRTNEQFFGPGTRLTVL.

This chain connects TRBV29-1 to TRBJ2-5, with unresolved D. Trimming stripped 4 bases from V and 1 base from J, with 7 bases between. CDR1 is SQVTM, CDR2 ANQGSEA, per germline. CDR3 length equals 12 residues. The CDR3 coding sequence is TGCAGCGTTGTTATCCCCCAAGAGACCCAGTACTTC. Its protein is CSVVIPQETQYF.

The V call is TRBV28, the J call TRBJ1-5; 8 positions agree with TRBD1. Germline CDR1 reads MDHEN; CDR2 reads SYDVKM. With V trimmed by 6 bases and J by 7 bases, 8 bases remained unmatched. This CDR3 has 14 amino acids. CDR3 sequence (DNA): TGTGCCAGCAGACCAGGACAGGGCGGCCAGCCCCAGCATTTT. This gives the protein CASRPGQGGQPQHF.

This chain uses TRBV10-1 with TRBJ2-7, with D unclear. The CDR3 spans 16 residues. Germline V CDR1 and CDR2: WNHNN, SYGVQD (reference sequence). V was shortened by 3 bases and J by 2 bases, with 17 bases between the two germline ends. The CDR3 region has the DNA TGCGCCAGCAGTGATATCAGCGCAACGGGTACCTACGAGCAGTACTTC. Its translation is CASSDISATGTYEQYF.

This clone was counted a few times. The chain combines TRBV19 with TRBJ1-2; 8 bases match TRBD1. The CDR3 is 14 amino acids. In germline, CDR1 is LNHDA, CDR2 SQIVND (reference sequence). The V segment lost 4 bases and the J segment 5 bases; nucleotides outside the gene matches: 6. The CDR3 protein is CASSTNRGRYGYTF. The CDR3 nucleotides are TGTGCCAGTAGTACAAACAGGGGGAGGTATGGCTACACCTTC. Complete variable domain (other parts from reference TRBV19 and TRBJ1-2): DGGITQSPKYLFRKEGQNVTLSCEQNLNHDAMYWYRQDPGQGLRLIYYSQIVNDFQKGDIAEGYSVSREKKESFPLTVTSAQKNPTAFYLCASSTNRGRYGYTFGSGTRLTVV.

V and J are TRBV7-3 and TRBJ2-1; D not certain. Trimming removed 2 bases from V and 7 bases from J, with 15 bases in between. The CDR3 length is 15 residues. Germline loops: CDR1 SGHTA, CDR2 FQGTGA. CDR3 region: CASSLSAASWNEQFF. In DNA, the CDR3 is TGTGCCAGCAGCTTATCGGCGGCGTCCTGGAATGAGCAGTTCTTC.

The chain carries TRBV4-1 and TRBJ2-1; TRBD2 agrees at 8 bases. There are 18 residues in the CDR3. Germline lookup yields CDR1 MGHRA and CDR2 YSYEKL. The V segment lost 1 base and the J segment 0 bases; nucleotides outside the gene matches: 8. The CDR3 sequence: CASSQGLSGTASYNEQFF. Here the CDR3 DNA reads TGCGCCAGCAGCCAAGGGCTTAGCGGGACCGCCTCCTACAATGAGCAGTTCTTC.

The V gene is TRBV6-5, the J gene TRBJ2-4, with D perhaps matching TRBD1 (5 bases). The CDR3 runs 16 residues. V shed 2 bases and J shed 3 bases, with 14 bases lying between them. Germline V gives CDR1 MNHEY, CDR2 SVGAGI. The CDR3 sequence: CASSYVEDNSKNIQYF. CDR3 sequence (DNA): TGTGCCAGCAGTTACGTCGAGGACAATAGCAAAAACATTCAGTACTTC.

The chain joins TRBV9 to TRBJ2-2; 7 bases fit TRBD1. Per the germline V gene, CDR1 is SGDLS and CDR2 is YYNGEE. This CDR3 has 16 amino acids. J lost 4 bases, V lost 3 bases, and 9 bases had no gene match. The CDR3 spells CASSASGQLSTGELFF. CDR3 nucleotide sequence: TGTGCCAGCAGCGCCTCGGGACAGCTGAGCACCGGGGAGCTGTTTTTT.

The chain recombines TRBV27 with TRBJ2-7, with 8 bases that match TRBD1. This CDR3 contains 15 residues. CDR1 is MNHEY and CDR2 is SMNVEV in the germline V gene (reference sequence). V lost 6 bases, J lost 2 bases, and 9 bases stayed unmatched. CDR3 sequence reads: CASSLKDRVAYEQYF. The CDR3 coding sequence is TGTGCCAGCAGCCTGAAGGACAGGGTTGCCTACGAGCAGTACTTC.

This sequence joins TRBV5-4 and TRBJ1-3; a weak D match, TRBD1 (5 bases). The CDR3 spans 14 residues. Deletions cut 4 bases from V and 4 bases from J, with 12 bases between. CDR1 is SGHNT and CDR2 is YYREEE in the germline V gene (reference sequence). CDR3 nucleotides: TGTGCCAGCAGCGCCCAGGGTCACGGAAACACCATATATTTT. This codes for CASSAQGHGNTIYF.

This clone has more than one count but fewer than ten. J is TRBJ1-2 and V is TRBV7-2; 9 bases match TRBD1. The germline gives CDR1 SGHTA, CDR2 FQGNSA. V was clipped by 2 bases and J by 6 bases; unmatched bases: 10. The CDR3 extends over 16 amino acids. CDR3 nucleotide sequence: TGTGCCAGCAGCTTATTAGTGGGACAGGGATACAATGGCTACACCTTC. This sequence encodes CASSLLVGQGYNGYTF.

The genes are TRBV6-1 and TRBJ2-7; no clear D gene. CDR1 and CDR2 from the germline V gene are MNHNS and SASEGT. V dropped 7 bases and J dropped 4 bases, with 14 bases sitting between them. The CDR3 length is 13 residues. CDR3 nucleotide sequence: TGTGCCAGCACCGCCCTTAGAGGATACGAGCAGTACTTC. Translating it yields CASTALRGYEQYF.

This chain joins TRBV6-5 and TRBJ2-6, with TRBD1 matching 7 bases. V shed 6 bases and J 2 bases; nucleotides not matched to a gene: 4. The CDR3 loop spans 15 amino acids. Germline V gene sequence: CDR1 MNHEY, CDR2 SVGAGI. The CDR3 here is CASRTTGAGANVLTF. The CDR3 DNA is TGTGCCAGCAGGACTACAGGGGCTGGGGCCAACGTCCTGACTTTC.

The chain couples TRBV6-6 to TRBJ2-1; 8 nucleotides line up with TRBD1. The CDR3 covers 12 residues. Germline lookup yields CDR1 MNHNY and CDR2 SVGAGI (reference sequence). The V and J ends lost 5 bases and 15 bases, in that order; junction bases with no gene match: 9. Here the CDR3 reads CASSLPTGVPFF. CDR3 DNA: TGTGCCAGCAGTCTTCCGACAGGGGTGCCGTTCTTC.

Written as DNA, the CDR3 is TGTGCCAGCAGTGGAGGGACGCGGAGGATCGGCGACACCTTC. Amino acid sequence: CASSGGTRRIGDTF. V and J are TRBV6-6 and TRBJ1-2, with D possibly matching TRBD1 (5 bases). With 5 bases removed from V and 12 bases from J, the gap between germline ends came to 22 bases. The germline CDR1 and CDR2 sequences are MNHNY and SVGAGI (reference sequence). This CDR3 comprises 14 residues.

This clone appeared once. The chain links TRBV7-8 to TRBJ2-2; TRBD2 matches at 12 bases. The germline gives CDR1 SGHVS, CDR2 FQNEAQ. The ends lost 5 bases at V and 5 bases at J; junction bases unmatched: 3. The CDR3 runs to 15 residues. CDR3 region: CASSPTSGRTGELFF. The CDR3 nucleotides are TGTGCCAGCAGCCCGACTAGCGGGAGAACCGGGGAGCTGTTTTTT.

This clone was counted a few times. The same CDR3 can be traced to other DNA sequences in this sample. J is TRBJ1-2 and V is TRBV11-2; a weak D match, TRBD1 (6 bases). The CDR3 consists of 13 residues. Trimming cost V 5 bases and J 3 bases, with 10 bases left between them. Germline V lookup: CDR1 SGHAT, CDR2 FQNNGV. In nucleotides, the CDR3 is TGTGCCAGCAGCCCGGGACAAGACTATGGCTACACCTTC. Translating gives CASSPGQDYGYTF. Full variable domain (missing parts from reference TRBV11-2 and TRBJ1-2): EAGVAQSPRYKIIEKRQSVAFWCNPISGHATLYWYQQILGQGPKLLIQFQNNGVVDDSQLPKDRFSAERLKGVDSTLKIQPAKLEDSAVYLCASSPGQDYGYTFGSGTRLTVV.